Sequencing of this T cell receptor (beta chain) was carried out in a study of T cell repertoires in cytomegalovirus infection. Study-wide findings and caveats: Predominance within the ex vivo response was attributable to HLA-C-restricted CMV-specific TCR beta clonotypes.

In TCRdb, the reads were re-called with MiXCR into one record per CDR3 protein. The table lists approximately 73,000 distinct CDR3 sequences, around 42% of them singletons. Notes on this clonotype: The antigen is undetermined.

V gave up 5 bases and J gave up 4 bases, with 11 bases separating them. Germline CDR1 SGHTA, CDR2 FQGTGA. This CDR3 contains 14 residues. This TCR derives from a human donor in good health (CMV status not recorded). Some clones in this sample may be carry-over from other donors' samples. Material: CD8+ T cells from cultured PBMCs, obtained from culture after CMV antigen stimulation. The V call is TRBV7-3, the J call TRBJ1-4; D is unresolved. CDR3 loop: CASSPDRDNEKLFF. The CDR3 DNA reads TGTGCCAGCAGCCCGGACCGAGATAATGAAAAACTGTTTTTT. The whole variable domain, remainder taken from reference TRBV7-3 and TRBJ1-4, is GAGVSQTPSNKVTEKGKYVELRCDPISGHTALYWYRQSLGQGPEFLIYFQGTGAADDSGLPNDRFFAVRPEGSVSTLKIQRTERGDSAVYLCASSPDRDNEKLFFGSGTQLSVL.